The clone carrying this T cell receptor beta chain was found once. Its antigen is still unknown. Sequencing used immunoSEQ multiplex PCR; TCRdb keeps in-frame clones, though not all of them. The sample contains roughly 50,000 clones, more than 70% of which appear only once. This sample was taken from a study of T cell responses to AZD1222 COVID-19 vaccine. Study-wide results and caveats: The breadth and depth of Spike-specific TCRs increased once two AZD1222 doses had been given. Donors were mostly white British, more females; clonal diversity possibly underestimated. Repertoires were sampled only after the peak T cell response. Dominant at 160-218 and 743-854, vaccine-associated CD4 TCRs also spanned spike.

This material consisted of peripheral blood, taken on day 0 of AZD1222 vaccination. The sequence came from an adult in good health.

CDR3 DNA sequence: TGTGCCATTCAACCCGGGCTGCTAGGAGAGACCCAGTACTTC. This gives the protein CAIQPGLLGETQYF. The J gene is TRBJ2-5, the V gene TRBV10-3, with no clear D. V lost 9 bases and J 4 bases, leaving 18 bases between the germline ends. The CDR3 contains 14 residues. Germline CDR1 and CDR2: ENHRY and SYGVKD.